This T cell receptor (beta chain) was recorded in a study of blood T cell repertoires in COVID-19. Study in general: Sources were T cells, B-cell-depleted T cells, or PBMCs; the material itself was cDNA or gDNA.

Here immunoSEQ multiplex PCR was the method, and the copy in TCRdb shows in-frame clones only, minus some. The repertoire holds some 200,000 clones, with around 83% as singletons. The sample comprised PBMCs or T cells enriched from blood (not recorded which). This TCR derives from a woman aged 40 to 49 with acute COVID-19.

CDR3 sequence reads: CASSLGFGASQETQYF. CDR3 coding DNA: TGTGCCAGCAGCTTAGGGTTTGGGGCCAGCCAAGAGACCCAGTACTTC. V usage is TRBV7-9 and J usage is TRBJ2-5; a weak D match, TRBD1 (5 bases). Germline values: CDR1 SEHNR, CDR2 FQNEAQ (reference sequence). The CDR3 totals 16 residues. Trimming cost V 1 base and J 1 base, with 13 bases left between them.